This T cell receptor beta chain was obtained from a study of blood T cells in healthy people across ages (dated by TCRdb to about 2015). Regarding the research as a whole: Template switching captured roughly one uniquely barcoded TCR beta cDNA molecule per two T cells in model experiments. The study measured age-related changes in TCR beta repertoire diversity using deep sequencing normalized with unique cDNA molecular identifiers. The donors were split into four age groups: young (average around 15 years), middle-aged (roughly 40), aged (over 55) and long-lived (about 74). To avoid experimental bias, donors of different ages were randomly spread across the sequencing lanes. The study analyzed two additional independent replicas of 1 million unique cDNA reads from the same blood draw for two donors, one aged 18 to 29 and one aged 80 or older.

Receptor amplification or capture employed 5' RACE. TCRdb records Illumina HiSeq 2500 as the sequencer. The second PCR ran for about 7 to 11 cycles and used a J-beta primer mix along with a sample-barcoded 5' primer. A unique molecular identifier was introduced onto each TCR beta cDNA molecule by a template-switch 5' adaptor carrying 12 random nucleotides. Each sample yielded at least 2.5 million CDR3-containing paired-end reads. First-strand cDNA was synthesized from all RNA with the Mint cDNA synthesis kit, primed by a TRBC-specific oligonucleotide. Following uracil-DNA glycosylase treatment, all cDNA underwent a first 18-cycle PCR with the universal primers M1SS and BC2_uni_R. Under the source paper's analysis protocol: Normalization of each sample was performed by random selection of 1 million high-quality reads, each carrying a distinct molecular identifier. Reads with shared molecular identifiers were discarded instead of being binned into consensus sequences. MiTCR, set to a Q25 quality threshold and the strictest error-elimination algorithm, was used for CDR3 identification, clonotype clustering and error correction. A nonparametric unseen species model with Euler transformation was used to estimate lower-bound total TCR beta diversity. The raw public data were reprocessed by TCRdb itself: fastp quality trimming at Q25, MiXCR clonotype calling, in-frame beta chains only. Every entry covers one CDR3 protein and lists the most common genes and DNA from its rows. What appears here as the V and J calls and clone size reflects TCRdb's work, not the paper's. In all, the sample holds some 1.1 million distinct CDR3 sequences, and under 40% of those were seen once. The leading ten clones occupy around 13% of the sample.

This clonotype came up a few times. Its target antigen remains unknown. Base qualities are not recorded, but no much larger clone differs from it by a single base. Via the germline V gene (reference sequence), CDR1 is DFQATT and CDR2 SNEGSKA. From its cysteine to its phenylalanine, the CDR3 spans 13 amino acids. Just CDR3 DNA is preserved here, 39 bases in frame from base 1. V is cut by 4 bases and J by 4 bases, and the space between the germline ends is 13 bases. The 39 donors, aged roughly 6 to 95 years, were systemically healthy Caucasian individuals from Russia. About 9.1 milliliters of peripheral blood were collected from each donor into EDTA-treated Vacutainer tubes. Ficoll-Paque density-gradient centrifugation was used to isolate PBMCs, with at least 7 million per sample. Trizol reagent was used to extract total RNA from the PBMCs, yielding at least 5.5 micrograms per sample. For every donor, flow cytometry on a PBMC aliquot measured the percentage of naive CD45RAhigh/CD27high T cells.

What the work shows at the level of the full study, not this receptor alone: Total diversity estimates from one million sequenced T cells were considered lower bounds and underestimates. As age increased, observed TCR beta diversity per million T cells dropped in a roughly linear way, and a significant reduction was already evident by age approximately 40. Compared with the aged group, more naive CD4+ T cells, fewer expanded clones and increased TCR diversity were shown by the long-lived group, suggesting age selection. Because the CMV infection status of the donors was unknown, age-related changes in expanded clonotypes may potentially have been confounded. A strong correlation was found between observed TCR beta diversity and the percentage of naive T cells measured by flow cytometry. Since profiling was done on bulk unsorted PBMCs, naive and antigen-experienced compartments could not be conclusively compared.

The sequence derives from a young man in good health. The rearrangement combines TRBV20-1 with TRBJ1-1; the D gene remains uncertain. Sequencing was performed on blood. The CDR3 reads CSANEGLRTEAFF. In nucleotides, the sequence is TGCAGTGCTAACGAGGGTCTTCGCACTGAAGCTTTCTTT.